This T cell receptor beta chain stems from a study of blood T cell repertoires in COVID-19. Germline V gene lookup returns CDR1 SGHKS and CDR2 YYEKEE (reference sequence). V gave up 0 bases and J gave up 3 bases, with 12 bases separating them. The CDR3 totals 15 residues. Sequencing was performed with immunoSEQ multiplex PCR; in TCRdb, only in-frame clones are kept and a portion is missing. This sample has 150,000 to 200,000 clones, with more than 65% found just once. Donors of Cohort 3 who recovered were those that had two negative PCRs, clearance, or symptom resolution. The TCR comes from a man aged 50 or older who had recovered from COVID-19. Material for sequencing was PBMCs or T cells enriched from blood (not recorded which). The rearrangement links TRBV5-5 to TRBJ2-5; D not resolved. Written as DNA, the CDR3 is TGTGCCAGCAGCTTGGGTCGACTCGCCAAAGAGACCCAGTACTTC. Translating it yields CASSLGRLAKETQYF.